This T cell receptor beta chain was profiled in a study of T cells in narcolepsy. Study summary: Patients with NT1 or NT2 and healthy control donors were enrolled. Findings and caveats of the study: No autoreactive T cell clone sequences appeared in some memory CD4+ repertoires.

Concerning this clone itself: Antigen specificity is unknown.

J gave up 5 bases and V 4 bases, and 10 bases lay outside the gene matches. CDR3 length: 15 amino acids. Germline V gene sequence: CDR1 SGHRS, CDR2 YFSETQ. Produced via immunoSEQ multiplex PCR; TCRdb's table is partial and in-frame only. In the table there are some 30,000 clones, around 87% of which are singletons. The genes are TRBV5-1 and TRBJ2-7, with 9 nucleotides matching TRBD1. The receptor was isolated from a human donor in good health. Material: memory (CD45RA-) CD4+ T cells from blood. The CDR3 region is CASSHHRDREDEQYF. The CDR3, as DNA: TGCGCCAGCAGCCACCACCGGGACAGGGAGGACGAGCAGTACTTC.